The rows below give T cell receptor beta chains drawn from one sample of a study of OX40 agonist ivuxolimab in advanced cancers. The repertoire was sequenced with immunoSEQ multiplex PCR; TCRdb's copy has only in-frame clones and lacks some. The table lists around 40,000 clones, about 84% of them singletons. This material consisted of CD4+ or CD8+ T cells sorted from blood, taken in a trial of the OX40 agonist ivuxolimab. Receptors were obtained from an adult with an advanced solid tumor such as melanoma, head and neck, liver or kidney cancer. Each CDR3 is given with its conserved first and last residue. D genes are given only for firm matches. Clone size, where shown, is once, few, many, or a class for clones that have expanded.

>TRBV9|TRBJ2-3|NA|TRBD2
CASSPSGGGTDTQYF
TGTGCCAGCAGCCCTAGTGGGGGGGGCACAGATACGCAGTATTTT
>TRBV4-3|TRBJ2-6|NA|NA
CASSQGAGANVLTF
TGCGCCAGCAGCCAAGGGGCCGGGGCCAACGTCCTGACTTTC
>TRBV9|TRBJ1-4|NA|TRBD1
CASSVQGVVGEKLFF
TGTGCCAGCAGCGTACAGGGGGTAGTTGGTGAAAAACTGTTTTTT
>TRBV6-5|TRBJ2-7|NA|TRBD2
CASSYPSSGTYEQYF
TGTGCCAGCAGTTATCCCTCTAGCGGGACCTACGAGCAGTACTTC
>TRBV9|TRBJ1-3|NA|NA
CASSGGAGNTIYF
TGTGCCAGCAGCGGGGGGGCTGGAAACACCATATATTTT
>TRBV10-3|TRBJ1-6|once|TRBD1
CATQGDKVSPLHF
TGTGCCACACAGGGGGATAAAGTCTCACCCCTCCACTTT
>TRBV27|TRBJ1-4|NA|NA
CASSSGGATNEKLFF
TGTGCCAGCAGTTCGGGGGGGGCGACTAATGAAAAACTGTTTTTT
>TRBV2|TRBJ1-6|NA|NA
CATGTARTLGSYNSPLHF
TGTGCCACGGGCACAGCTCGGACCCTAGGCTCCTATAATTCACCCCTCCACTTT
>TRBV5-1|TRBJ2-7|NA|TRBD1
CASSLYWDRVYEQYF
TGCGCCAGCAGCTTATACTGGGACAGGGTCTACGAGCAGTACTTC
>TRBV9|TRBJ1-1|NA|TRBD1
CASSLTGGTEAFF
TGTGCCAGCAGCTTGACAGGGGGCACTGAAGCTTTCTTT
>TRBV6-5|TRBJ2-7|NA|TRBD1
CASSHGTGYNYEQYF
TGTGCCAGCAGTCATGGGACAGGGTATAACTACGAGCAGTACTTC
>TRBV4-2|TRBJ1-2|NA|NA
CASSPLDSNYGYTF
TGTGCCAGCAGCCCCCTAGACTCTAACTATGGCTACACCTTC
>TRBV7-3|TRBJ2-1|once|NA
CASSSMPSSYNEQFF
TGTGCCAGCAGCTCGATGCCGAGCTCCTACAATGAGCAGTTCTTC
>TRBV5-5|TRBJ2-3|NA|NA
CASSLVLVRSSTDTQYF
TGTGCCAGCAGCTTGGTTCTGGTCAGGTCAAGCACAGATACGCAGTATTTT
>TRBV6-1|TRBJ1-2|NA|NA
CASSELYAGYTF
TGTGCCAGCAGTGAATTGTATGCTGGCTACACCTTC
>TRBV19|TRBJ2-3|NA|NA
CASSIKGDTQYF
TGTGCCAGTAGTATTAAAGGGGATACGCAGTATTTT
>TRBV21-1|TRBJ2-1|NA|NA
CAYMRGILNEQFF
TGTGCCTACATGCGAGGGATATTAAATGAGCAGTTCTTC
>TRBV6-6|TRBJ2-3|once|TRBD2
CASSYPTAGDTDTQYF
TGTGCCAGCAGTTACCCAACAGCGGGGGACACAGATACGCAGTATTTT
>TRBV4-1|TRBJ1-5|NA|NA
CASSQQMGIGQPQHF
TGCGCCAGCAGCCAACAGATGGGAATCGGGCAGCCCCAGCATTTT
>TRBV7-9|TRBJ2-7|NA|NA
CASSLTAYYEQYF
TGTGCCAGCAGCTTGACAGCATACTACGAGCAGTACTTC
>TRBV9|TRBJ1-2|NA|TRBD1
CASSEQQGANYGYTF
TGTGCCAGCAGCGAACAACAGGGGGCGAACTATGGCTACACCTTC
>TRBV6-1|TRBJ1-2|NA|TRBD1
CASSEAGQASFGYTF
TGTGCCAGCAGTGAAGCAGGACAGGCGAGTTTTGGCTACACCTTC
>TRBV6-5|TRBJ2-3|NA|NA
CAAGRSGWSTDTQYF
TGTGCCGCCGGCCGTTCAGGGTGGAGCACAGATACGCAGTATTTT
>TRBV30|TRBJ1-4|NA|TRBD1
CAWSQQGNEKLFF
TGTGCCTGGAGTCAACAGGGGAATGAAAAACTGTTTTTT
>TRBV5-8|TRBJ2-3|NA|TRBD1
CASSEGTGPGDTQYF
TGTGCCAGCAGCGAAGGGACAGGCCCGGGAGATACGCAGTATTTT
>TRBV9|TRBJ1-5|NA|NA
CASSVGTARGEPQHF
TGTGCCAGCAGCGTAGGGACAGCCCGCGGGGAGCCCCAGCATTTT
>TRBV28|TRBJ2-1|NA|NA
CASSPTLHEQFF
TGTGCCAGCAGCCCGACACTACATGAGCAGTTCTTC
>TRBV7-9|TRBJ2-3|NA|TRBD1
CASSLAGGTGARTDTQYF
TGTGCCAGCAGCTTAGCCGGCGGGACAGGGGCAAGGACAGATACGCAGTATTTT
>TRBV28|TRBJ2-3|NA|NA
CASSLYRAGRGTTDTQYF
TGTGCCAGCAGTTTATATAGGGCGGGACGGGGAACCACAGATACGCAGTATTTT
>TRBV2|TRBJ2-1|NA|TRBD2
CASRGLAGAREQFF
TGTGCCAGCAGGGGACTAGCGGGGGCCCGTGAGCAGTTCTTC
>TRBV19|TRBJ2-6|NA|NA
CASSSRFSGANVLTF
TGTGCCAGTAGTAGCAGATTCTCTGGGGCCAACGTCCTGACTTTC
>TRBV6-6|TRBJ2-7|NA|NA
CASSSQGREQYF
TGTGCCAGCAGTTCCCAGGGCCGCGAGCAGTACTTC
>TRBV7-3|TRBJ2-7|NA|TRBD2
CASSLSGGRFYEQYF
TGTGCCAGCAGCTTGAGCGGGGGGCGTTTCTACGAGCAGTACTTC
>TRBV7-9|TRBJ2-3|NA|TRBD2
CASSLVPGGSTDTQYF
TGTGCCAGCAGCTTAGTCCCGGGGGGGAGCACAGATACGCAGTATTTT
>TRBV5-1|TRBJ2-1|NA|NA
CASTLGGTAYNEQFF
TGCGCCAGCACCTTGGGGGGGACAGCTTACAATGAGCAGTTCTTC
>TRBV7-9|TRBJ1-4|NA|TRBD1
CASSRRGQGYTNEKLFF
TGTGCCAGCAGCCGCCGGGGACAGGGTTATACTAATGAAAAACTGTTTTTT
>TRBV7-9|TRBJ1-1|NA|NA
CASSSGGDTEAFF
TGTGCCAGCAGCTCGGGGGGAGACACTGAAGCTTTCTTT
>TRBV29-1|TRBJ1-2|NA|NA
CSVEVPGLSYGYTF
TGCAGCGTTGAGGTTCCGGGATTAAGCTATGGCTACACCTTC
>TRBV5-1|TRBJ2-7|NA|NA
CASSLNSYEQYF
TGCGCCAGCAGCTTAAATTCCTACGAGCAGTACTTC
>TRBV30|TRBJ2-3|NA|TRBD2
CAWSSRTSGRATDTQYF
TGTGCCTGGAGTTCCCGGACTAGCGGGAGAGCGACAGATACGCAGTATTTT